This T cell receptor (beta chain) was sequenced for a study of cytotoxic CD8 clonotypes in ibrutinib-treated CLL. Study-level background: Overall, some 25 responses were partial and 2 complete; following median roughly 70 months, about 15 patients stayed remitted and about 12 progressed. Following treatment for a median roughly 12 months, range 6 to 36, response samples were then taken.

The repertoire was sequenced with immunoSEQ multiplex PCR; TCRdb's copy has only in-frame clones and lacks some. This table has around 70,000 clones, about nine tenths appearing once. Concerning this clone: Its target is unknown.

Trimming took 0 bases from V and 8 from J, leaving 17 bases between them. The CDR3 extends over 15 amino acids. Per germline, CDR1 LGHNA and CDR2 YSLEER. Points from the study as a whole: Clonality measured at baseline exceeded age-matched healthy donors, tracking circulating CD8+ T-cell counts. Sustained-remission and progressing patients had unequal sampling times.

The specimen comprised PBMCs, sampled after 12 months of ibrutinib treatment. The receptor's source is a human donor with chronic lymphocytic leukemia. V usage is TRBV4-3 and J usage is TRBJ2-7; D perhaps matches TRBD2 (6 bases). The chain's CDR3 is CASSQETQPGLQQYF. CDR3 DNA: TGCGCCAGCAGCCAAGAAACCCAACCGGGACTCCAGCAGTACTTC.